These T cell receptor beta chains were read from a single sample in a study of blood T cell repertoires in COVID-19. The repertoire was sequenced with immunoSEQ multiplex PCR; TCRdb's copy has only in-frame clones and lacks some. The data show around 140,000 clones, with under 90% seen just once and roughly 8.2% held by the top ten. Material for sequencing was peripheral blood. The receptor set was obtained from a human donor in a cohort sampled during active COVID-19. Each CDR3 is given with its conserved first and last residue. D genes are given only for firm matches. Some rows have no size entry. The others give once, few or many, or a class for an expanded clone.

clone size	D gene	CDR3 length	V gene	J gene	CDR3 protein	CDR3 DNA
-	-	18	TRBV6-2/TRBV6-3	TRBJ2-1	CASSYFQGRSGVLNEQFF	TGTGCCAGCAGTTACTTTCAGGGCAGGTCGGGGGTTTTGAATGAGCAGTTCTTC
-	-	15	TRBV19	TRBJ1-4	CASSIEGRSRPGLFF	TGTGCCAGTAGTATTGAGGGCAGGAGCCGCCCGGGACTGTTTTTT
few	-	13	TRBV28	TRBJ2-7	CASGGVGGYEQYF	TGTGCCAGCGGAGGGGTCGGGGGCTACGAGCAGTACTTC
-	TRBD1	13	TRBV28	TRBJ2-7	CASTTGVSYEQYF	TGTGCCAGCACGACAGGGGTATCCTACGAGCAGTACTTC
-	-	12	TRBV16	TRBJ2-7	CASSQRAYEQYF	TGTGCCAGCAGCCAACGTGCCTACGAGCAGTACTTC
-	-	15	TRBV7-6	TRBJ2-7	CASSLGAGPTYEQYF	TGTGCCAGCAGCTTAGGGGCGGGACCTACCTACGAGCAGTACTTC
-	-	19	TRBV19	TRBJ1-1	CASKAALGTSPFMNTEAFF	TGTGCCAGTAAAGCCGCTTTGGGGACATCACCTTTCATGAACACTGAAGCTTTCTTT
-	TRBD1	16	TRBV6-1	TRBJ2-7	CASSERAGGSSYEQYF	TGTGCCAGCAGTGAAAGGGCAGGGGGATCAAGTTACGAGCAGTACTTC
-	TRBD1	15	TRBV9	TRBJ1-2	CASSAGTVRNYGYTF	TGTGCCAGCAGCGCAGGGACAGTACGTAACTATGGCTACACCTTC
once	-	14	TRBV28	TRBJ2-3	CASSFPRNTDTQYF	TGTGCCAGCAGTTTTCCCAGGAACACAGATACGCAGTATTTT
-	-	15	TRBV18	TRBJ2-7	CASSPLDSGTNEQYF	TGTGCCAGCTCACCACTGGATAGCGGAACTAACGAGCAGTACTTC
-	-	17	TRBV4-1	TRBJ2-1	CASSQDLYRASYNEQFF	TGCGCCAGCAGCCAAGATCTTTACAGGGCATCCTACAATGAGCAGTTCTTC
-	-	15	TRBV4-3	TRBJ2-1	CASSQVYRVYNEQFF	TGCGCCAGCAGCCAAGTGTACAGGGTCTACAATGAGCAGTTCTTC
-	TRBD2	15	TRBV19	TRBJ2-1	CASSTRTSANNEQFF	TGTGCCAGTAGTACCAGGACTAGCGCGAACAATGAGCAGTTCTTC
many	-	16	TRBV5-4	TRBJ2-1	CASSLARLRSYNEQFF	TGTGCCAGCAGCTTGGCGCGACTTCGCTCCTACAATGAGCAGTTCTTC
-	TRBD2	22	TRBV30	TRBJ2-1	CAWSVGRAIGLSDNGGNNEQFF	TGTGCCTGGAGTGTTGGGAGGGCCATAGGGCTCTCGGACAACGGGGGGAACAATGAGCAGTTCTTC
-	TRBD2	19	TRBV28	TRBJ2-1	CASGGGLAESGSSYNEQFF	TGTGCCAGCGGGGGCGGACTAGCCGAATCCGGAAGCTCCTACAATGAGCAGTTCTTC
-	-	13	TRBV12-3/TRBV12-4	TRBJ1-6	CASSRQVNSPLHF	TGTGCCAGCAGTCGACAGGTTAATTCACCCCTCCACTTT
-	-	19	TRBV19	TRBJ1-4	CASSIVLVTGLATNEKLFF	TGTGCCAGTAGTATCGTCCTTGTGACAGGTCTTGCAACTAATGAAAAACTGTTTTTT
-	TRBD2	15	TRBV27	TRBJ2-1	CASRKGTSGDNEQFF	TGTGCCAGCAGGAAGGGGACTAGCGGTGACAATGAGCAGTTCTTC
-	-	12	TRBV27	TRBJ2-7	CASSTGTYEQYF	TGTGCCAGCAGCACAGGGACCTACGAGCAGTACTTC
once	-	15	TRBV2	TRBJ1-5	CASSGKGGIGQPQHF	TGTGCCAGCAGTGGTAAAGGGGGTATAGGTCAGCCCCAGCATTTT
-	TRBD2	16	TRBV6-2/TRBV6-3	TRBJ2-2	CASSPPWTSGTGELFF	TGTGCCAGCAGTCCCCCATGGACTAGCGGAACCGGGGAGCTGTTTTTT
-	-	12	TRBV7-9	TRBJ2-2	CASSLRAGELFF	TGTGCCAGCAGCTTACGGGCCGGGGAGCTGTTTTTT
-	TRBD2	17	TRBV27	TRBJ2-7	CASTSPRGTSGRYEQYF	TGTGCCAGCACTTCGCCCCGAGGGACTAGCGGGAGGTACGAGCAGTACTTC
-	TRBD1	14	TRBV5-1	TRBJ2-7	CASSTGQPLEEQYF	TGCGCCAGCAGCACGGGACAGCCTTTGGAGGAGCAGTACTTC
-	-	18	TRBV27	TRBJ2-5	CASSLVPHGEVREETQYF	TGTGCCAGCAGTTTAGTGCCACACGGGGAGGTAAGGGAAGAGACCCAGTACTTC
-	-	17	TRBV21-1	TRBJ2-1	CASSIRTSGRNVDEQFF	TGTGCCAGCAGCATACGGACTAGCGGGAGAAACGTGGATGAGCAGTTCTTC
-	TRBD2	14	TRBV6-2/TRBV6-3	TRBJ2-1	CASSTSSGIGEQFF	TGTGCCAGCAGTACGAGTAGCGGGATTGGTGAGCAGTTCTTC
-	-	15	TRBV7-2	TRBJ1-3	CASSLSFGSGNTIYF	TGTGCCAGCAGCTTATCGTTCGGGTCTGGAAACACCATATATTTT
-	TRBD2	11	TRBV20-1	TRBJ2-7	CSATSGYEQYF	TGCAGTGCGACTAGCGGGTACGAGCAGTACTTC
-	TRBD1	15	TRBV27	TRBJ2-7	CASSVRQGSSYEQYF	TGTGCCAGCAGTGTAAGACAGGGGAGCTCCTACGAGCAGTACTTC
-	-	13	TRBV10-3	TRBJ2-5	CAISESLQETQYF	TGTGCCATCAGTGAGTCCCTCCAAGAGACCCAGTACTTC
-	TRBD2	15	TRBV7-9	TRBJ2-1	CASSSSGSRGNEQFF	TGTGCCAGCAGTTCTAGCGGGAGTAGGGGCAATGAGCAGTTCTTC